Given below is one TCR beta chain in context. Antigen unknown. This entry is derived from a study of Ad26.COV2.S vaccination and SARS-CoV-2 variants. In the study overall: Doses of Ad26.COV2.S were injected into muscle once or twice, 56 days apart. Whole-study findings and limits: Vaccine recipients and placebo recipients showed similar non-spike TCR breadth. Vaccine recipients showed a spike-specific TCR breadth that was higher than in placebo recipients.

The CDR3 loop spans 17 amino acids. The treatment is: roughly 18 received Ad26.COV2.S at low or high dose, single or two shots; five or six received placebo; per-sample allocation not given. The samples were gathered on day 63 after the first injection of vaccine or placebo. Assay used: immunoSEQ multiplex PCR; TCRdb lists only in-frame clones, some missing. Of 400,000 to 450,000 clones detected, over 75% appear once; the ten largest clones hold 10% to 15%. The sequenced sample was peripheral blood, obtained in a trial of Ad26.COV2.S vaccine versus placebo. The clonotype was recovered from a person aged 18-65 years who received the Ad26.COV2.S COVID-19 vaccine or a placebo. The V call is TRBV21-1, the J call TRBJ2-6; the table's D call, TRBD1, has no DNA check behind it. TRBV21-1 is classified as a pseudogene. For the CDR3, the DNA is TGTGCCAGCAGCAAACGACAGGTCATCTCTGGGGCCAACGTCCTGACTTTC. Protein sequence: CASSKRQVISGANVLTF.